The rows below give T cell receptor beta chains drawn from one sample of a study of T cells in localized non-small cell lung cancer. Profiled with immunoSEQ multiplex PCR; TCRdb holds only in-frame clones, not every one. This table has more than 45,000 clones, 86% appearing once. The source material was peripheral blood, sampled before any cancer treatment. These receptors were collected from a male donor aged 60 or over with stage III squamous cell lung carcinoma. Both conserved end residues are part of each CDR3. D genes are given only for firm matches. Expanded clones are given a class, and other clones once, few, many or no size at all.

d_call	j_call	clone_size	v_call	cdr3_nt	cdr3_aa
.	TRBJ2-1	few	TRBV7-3	TGTGCCAGCAGCCAAGAACTCAGCTCCTACAATGAGCAGTTCTTC	CASSQELSSYNEQFF
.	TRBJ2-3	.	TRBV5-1	TGCGCCAGCAAAACTGGGGGGGCGGGAGATACGCAGTATTTT	CASKTGGAGDTQYF
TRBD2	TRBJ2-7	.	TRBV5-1	TGCGCCAGCCATACCGGGACTAGCCTAGACGAGCAGTACTTC	CASHTGTSLDEQYF
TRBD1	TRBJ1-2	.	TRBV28	TGTGCCAGCAGTCAAACAGGGGGTGAACCGTATGGCTACACCTTC	CASSQTGGEPYGYTF
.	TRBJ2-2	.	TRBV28	TGTGCCAGCAGGATCCTCCTCTGGGGCGCCGGGGAGCTGTTTTTT	CASRILLWGAGELFF
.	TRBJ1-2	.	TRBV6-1	TGTGCCAGCACGGACGACTTCACAGGTCACTATGGCTACACCTTC	CASTDDFTGHYGYTF
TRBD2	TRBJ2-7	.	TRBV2	TGTGCCAGCACCCGAGCAGCGGGGTCGTACGAGCAGTACTTC	CASTRAAGSYEQYF
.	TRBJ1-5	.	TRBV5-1	TGCGCCAGCAGCTTGTCTCAAGATCAGCCCCAGCATTTT	CASSLSQDQPQHF
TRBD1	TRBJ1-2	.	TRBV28	TGTGCCAGCAGGACAGGGGCGGATGGCTACACCTTC	CASRTGADGYTF
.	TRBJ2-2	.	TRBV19	TGTGCCAGTAATCCTGGGGCCTTGAACACCGGGGAGCTGTTTTTT	CASNPGALNTGELFF
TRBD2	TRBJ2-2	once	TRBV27	TGTGCCAGCAGTCGGACTAGCGGGGCCGGGGGGGAGCTGTTTTTT	CASSRTSGAGGELFF
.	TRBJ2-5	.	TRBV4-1	TGCGCCAGCAGCCAAGTCTTAGGGGAGACCCAGTACTTC	CASSQVLGETQYF
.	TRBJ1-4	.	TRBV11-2	TGTGCCAGCAGCTTAGCCCAGGCTTCCGAAAAACTGTTTTTT	CASSLAQASEKLFF
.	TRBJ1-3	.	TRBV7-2	TGTGCCAGCAGCTTATCCGCCCGGCTGGCGCGGGGGGGAAACACCATATATTTT	CASSLSARLARGGNTIYF
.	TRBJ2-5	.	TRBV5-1	TGCGCCAGCAGCCGCTCTAGCGTCTCAGAGACCCAGTACTTC	CASSRSSVSETQYF
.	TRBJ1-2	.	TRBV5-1	TGCGCCAGCAGCTTGGAAGGTCTGGGGGGCTACACCTTC	CASSLEGLGGYTF
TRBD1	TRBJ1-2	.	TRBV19	TGTGCCAGTAGTAACTCCCCCGACAGGGGGCCTGGCTACACCTTC	CASSNSPDRGPGYTF
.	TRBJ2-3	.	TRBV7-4	TGTGCCAGCAGCTTAGCCCCCTATACGCAGTATTTT	CASSLAPYTQYF
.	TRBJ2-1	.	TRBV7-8	TGTGCCAGCAGCTTAGTCCGGACTCCTAAGAACAATGAGCAGTTCTTC	CASSLVRTPKNNEQFF
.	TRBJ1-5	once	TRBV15	TGTGCCACCAGCGTCCCAGCGATGGGCCCCGATCAGCCCCAGCATTTT	CATSVPAMGPDQPQHF
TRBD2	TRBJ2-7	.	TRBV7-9	TGTGCCAGCAGTTCCAGCGGGAGCTCTTACGAGCAGTACTTC	CASSSSGSSYEQYF
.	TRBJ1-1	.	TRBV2	TGTGCCAGCAGTGAATGGGCGGGCTTTGAAGCTTTCTTT	CASSEWAGFEAFF
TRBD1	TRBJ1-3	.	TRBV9	TGTGCCAGCAGCGGTTGGGACAGAGGAAACACCATATATTTT	CASSGWDRGNTIYF
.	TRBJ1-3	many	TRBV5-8	TGTGCCAGCGAAAGGGACTCAACCTCTGGAAACACCATATATTTT	CASERDSTSGNTIYF
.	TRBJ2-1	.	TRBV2	TGTGCCAGCAGGGACAGCTGGGCGGGAAATGAGCAGTTCTTC	CASRDSWAGNEQFF
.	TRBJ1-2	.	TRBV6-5	TGTGCCAGCAGTTATTTCCCAGAGGCTGGCTACACCTTC	CASSYFPEAGYTF
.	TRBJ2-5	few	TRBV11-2	TGTGCCAGCAGCTTCAGGCGACAAGAGACCCAGTACTTC	CASSFRRQETQYF
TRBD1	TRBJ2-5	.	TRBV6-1	TGTGCCAGCAGTGAAGAGGGACAGGGGGCAGAGACCCAGTACTTC	CASSEEGQGAETQYF
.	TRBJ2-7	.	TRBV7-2	TGTGCCAGCAGCTTAGAGGGGACACAAACCTACGAGCAGTACTTC	CASSLEGTQTYEQYF
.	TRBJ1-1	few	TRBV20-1	TGCAGTGCCCCTGCTAAGGAAGCTTTCTTT	CSAPAKEAFF
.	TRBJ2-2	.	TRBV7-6	TGTGCCAGCAGCGCCGGGGTTGGAACCGGGGAGCTGTTTTTT	CASSAGVGTGELFF
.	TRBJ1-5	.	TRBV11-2	TGTGCCAGCAGCTTAAATCCCGGAGGTCCCCAGCATTTT	CASSLNPGGPQHF
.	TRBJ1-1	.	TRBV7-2	TGTGCCAGCAGCAACCAGCCGAACACTGAAGCTTTCTTT	CASSNQPNTEAFF
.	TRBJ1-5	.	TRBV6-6	TGTGCCAGCAGTTACAGGACGGCTATCAATCAGCCCCAGCATTTT	CASSYRTAINQPQHF
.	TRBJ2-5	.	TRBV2	TGTGCCAGCCTGGCATTTCTTCAAGAGACCCAGTACTTC	CASLAFLQETQYF
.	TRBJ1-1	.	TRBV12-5	TGTGCTAGTGTCTGGGGAAGGAACACTGAAGCTTTCTTT	CASVWGRNTEAFF